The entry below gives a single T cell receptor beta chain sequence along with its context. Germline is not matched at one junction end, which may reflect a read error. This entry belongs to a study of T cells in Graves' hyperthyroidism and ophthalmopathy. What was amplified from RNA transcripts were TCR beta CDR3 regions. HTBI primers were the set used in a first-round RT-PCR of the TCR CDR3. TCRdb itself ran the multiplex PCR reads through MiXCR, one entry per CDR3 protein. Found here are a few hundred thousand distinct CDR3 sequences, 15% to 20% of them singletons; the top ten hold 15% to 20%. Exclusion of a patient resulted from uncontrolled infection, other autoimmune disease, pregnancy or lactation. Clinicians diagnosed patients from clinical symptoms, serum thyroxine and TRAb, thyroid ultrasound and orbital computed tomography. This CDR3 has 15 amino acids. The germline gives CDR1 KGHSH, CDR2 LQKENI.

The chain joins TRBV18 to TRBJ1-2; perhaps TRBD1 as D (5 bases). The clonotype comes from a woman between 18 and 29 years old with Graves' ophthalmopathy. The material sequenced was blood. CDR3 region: CTSSPQGEFDYGYTF. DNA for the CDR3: TGTACCAGCTCACCGCAGGGAGAGTTCGACTATGGCTACACCTTC.